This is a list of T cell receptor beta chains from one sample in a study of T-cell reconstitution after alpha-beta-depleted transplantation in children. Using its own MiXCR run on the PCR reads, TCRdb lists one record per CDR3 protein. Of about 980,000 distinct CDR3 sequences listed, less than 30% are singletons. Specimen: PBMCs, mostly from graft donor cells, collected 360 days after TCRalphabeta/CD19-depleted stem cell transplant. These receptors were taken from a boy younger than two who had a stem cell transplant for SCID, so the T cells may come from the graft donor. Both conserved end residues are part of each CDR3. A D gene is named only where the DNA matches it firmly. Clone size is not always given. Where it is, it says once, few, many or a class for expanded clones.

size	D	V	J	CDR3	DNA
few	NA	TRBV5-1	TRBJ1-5	CASSPDGGHSNQPQHF	TGCGCCAGCAGCCCGGACGGGGGGCATAGCAATCAGCCCCAGCATTTT
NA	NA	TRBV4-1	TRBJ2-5	CASSQRQPPSQETQYF	TGCGCCAGCAGCCAAAGGCAGCCACCCTCACAAGAGACCCAGTACTTC
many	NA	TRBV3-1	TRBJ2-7	CASSQDRLYEQYF	TGTGCCAGCAGCCAAGATCGGCTCTACGAGCAGTACTTC
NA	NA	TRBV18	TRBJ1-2	CASSLDPAPGYGYTF	TGTGCCAGCTCACTCGACCCCGCACCAGGCTATGGCTACACCTTC
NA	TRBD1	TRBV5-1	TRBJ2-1	CASSFGHRGDEQFF	TGCGCCAGCAGCTTTGGTCACAGGGGCGATGAGCAGTTCTTC
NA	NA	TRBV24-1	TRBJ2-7	CATSDPDSYLF	TGTGCCACCAGTGATCCGGACAGTTACCTCTTC
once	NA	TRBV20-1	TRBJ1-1	CCARGVGQGGTEAFF	TGCTGCGCTAGAGGGGTAGGGCAGGGCGGCACTGAAGCTTTCTTT
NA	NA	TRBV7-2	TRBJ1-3	CASSFVAGNTIYF	TGTGCCAGCAGCTTCGTAGCTGGAAACACCATATATTTT
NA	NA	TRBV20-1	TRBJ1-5	CSARDPGPSRHSNQPQHF	TGCAGTGCTAGAGATCCCGGGCCGAGCCGACATAGCAATCAGCCCCAGCATTTT
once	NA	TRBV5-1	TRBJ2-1	CASSLRQVHNEQFF	TGCGCCAGCAGCCTCCGACAGGTACACAATGAGCAGTTCTTC
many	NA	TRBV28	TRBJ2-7	CASSRRDRPPYEQYF	TGTGCCAGCAGTCGGCGTGACAGACCTCCCTACGAGCAGTACTTC
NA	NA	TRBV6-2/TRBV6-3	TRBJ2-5	CASSLLRGQQETQYF	TGTGCCAGCAGTTTGCTCCGAGGACAGCAAGAGACCCAGTACTTC
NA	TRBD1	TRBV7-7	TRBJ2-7	CASSSPPPGQGYEQYF	TGTGCCAGCAGCTCCCCACCTCCGGGACAGGGTTACGAGCAGTACTTC
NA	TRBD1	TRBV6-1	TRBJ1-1	CASRRWDRENTEAFF	TGTGCCAGCAGACGGTGGGACAGGGAGAACACTGAAGCTTTCTTT
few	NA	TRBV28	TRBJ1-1	CASTRVKVGTEAFF	TGTGCCAGCACCCGGGTGAAGGTGGGCACTGAAGCTTTCTTT
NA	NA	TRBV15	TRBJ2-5	CATSRSRDLLQETQYF	TGTGCCACCAGCAGAAGCCGGGACTTGCTACAAGAGACCCAGTACTTC
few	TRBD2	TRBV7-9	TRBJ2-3	CASSPRAGKFGTDTQYF	TGTGCCAGCAGCCCAAGAGCGGGGAAGTTCGGAACAGATACGCAGTATTTT
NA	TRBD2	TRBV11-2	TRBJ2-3	CASMPDVAGRTDTQYF	TGTGCCAGCATGCCCGATGTAGCGGGGCGCACAGATACGCAGTATTTT
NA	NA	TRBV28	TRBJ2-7	CASSPPPLGGHEQYF	TGTGCCAGCAGTCCACCACCCCTGGGGGGACACGAGCAGTACTTC
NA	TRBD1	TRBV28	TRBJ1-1	CASSTPTGAGYTEAFF	TGTGCCAGCAGTACTCCTACAGGGGCAGGGTACACTGAAGCTTTCTTT
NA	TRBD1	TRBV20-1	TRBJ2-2	CSASRGQGWAGELFF	TGCAGTGCTAGTAGAGGACAGGGTTGGGCCGGGGAGCTGTTTTTT
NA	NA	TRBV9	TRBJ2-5	CASSVGGTTKETQYF	TGTGCCAGCAGCGTAGGTGGGACAACCAAAGAGACCCAGTACTTC
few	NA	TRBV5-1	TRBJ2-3	CASSLADGGTDTQYF	TGCGCCAGCAGCCTCGCGGATGGGGGTACAGATACGCAGTATTTT